Shown below are 18 T cell receptor beta chains from a single sample sequenced in a study of blood T cell repertoires in COVID-19. TCRdb keeps only in-frame clones here, not all; method: immunoSEQ multiplex PCR. This sample has some 150,000 clones; approximately 88% occur once, and the top ten carry 3% to 4.5%. The specimen was peripheral blood. The receptors shown here come from a woman aged 60-70 years who had recovered from COVID-19.

This sequence joins TRBV2 and TRBJ1-1, with D possibly matching TRBD1 (6 bases). Trimming pared 7 bases from V and 3 bases from J, leaving 15 bases between. The CDR3 is 14 residues long. Germline V gene sequence: CDR1 SNHLY, CDR2 FYNNEI. The CDR3 protein is CASKGQRVDTEAFF. Here the CDR3 DNA reads TGTGCCAGCAAAGGACAGAGGGTGGACACTGAAGCTTTCTTT. Using reference TRBV2 and TRBJ1-1 for the parts outside the CDR3, the full variable domain is EPEVTQTPSHQVTQMGQEVILRCVPISNHLYFYWYRQILGQKVEFLVSFYNNEISEKSEIFDDQFSVERPDGSNFTLKIRSTKLEDSAMYFCASKGQRVDTEAFFGQGTRLTVV.

This clone was detected a few times. The chain is built from TRBV11-2 and TRBJ1-2; possibly TRBD1 for D (6 bases). Germline loops: CDR1 SGHAT, CDR2 FQNNGV. Trimming took off 2 bases at V and 4 bases at J, with 11 bases between the two ends. This CDR3 comprises 14 residues. The CDR3: CASSLPSGVYGYTF. The CDR3 DNA follows: TGTGCCAGCAGCTTACCCTCAGGGGTCTATGGCTACACCTTC.

This chain joins TRBV28 and TRBJ1-1; 10 positions match TRBD1. CDR1 is MDHEN, CDR2 SYDVKM, per germline. The CDR3 totals 14 residues. The V segment lost 8 bases and the J segment 9 bases; nucleotides outside the gene matches: 12. DNA for the CDR3: TGTGCCAGCCGGACGTCGGGACAGGGGCAAAAAGCTTTCTTT. It specifies CASRTSGQGQKAFF.

The CDR3 DNA is TGTGCCATCAGTGACGTAGCGGGGGGCCAAGAGACCCAGTACTTC. It is translated as CAISDVAGGQETQYF. The chain carries TRBV10-3 and TRBJ2-5; 10 nucleotides line up with TRBD2. The CDR3 spans 15 residues. V was clipped by 3 bases and J by 1 base; unmatched bases: 2. Germline CDR1 is ENHRY and CDR2 is SYGVKD.

The gene calls are TRBV10-3 and TRBJ2-7; 7 positions agree with TRBD1. V lost 4 bases, J lost 0 bases, and 9 bases stayed unmatched. Germline V CDR1 and CDR2: ENHRY, SYGVKD. This CDR3 is 16 amino acids long. Here the CDR3 reads CAISATGVSTSYEQYF. The DNA for the CDR3 is TGTGCCATCAGTGCAACAGGGGTCTCGACCTCCTACGAGCAGTACTTC.

This chain connects TRBV12-5 to TRBJ2-1; 12 bases line up with TRBD2. V gave up 4 bases and J gave up 4 bases; unmatched junction bases: 5. The CDR3 loop spans 16 amino acids. Germline V gives CDR1 LGHNT, CDR2 FRNRAP. The CDR3 protein is CASGSSGGDDYNEQFF. CDR3 bases: TGTGCTAGTGGTTCTAGCGGGGGGGACGATTACAATGAGCAGTTCTTC.

The chain carries TRBV9 and TRBJ2-5, with D possibly being TRBD2 (5 bases). Trimming pared 2 bases from V and 1 base from J, leaving 9 bases between. Germline V CDR1 and CDR2: SGDLS, YYNGEE. The CDR3 consists of 14 residues. CDR3 region: CASSVGSIQETQYF. CDR3 in DNA: TGTGCCAGCAGCGTGGGGAGTATCCAAGAGACCCAGTACTTC.

About this clone itself: This CDR3 is also generated by other DNA sequences in the sample. The chain has TRBV15 and TRBJ1-1, with D possibly matching TRBD1 (5 bases). V gave up 5 bases and J gave up 1 base, with 8 bases separating them. Germline V gene sequence: CDR1 LNHNV, CDR2 YYDKDF (reference sequence). CDR3 length: 13 residues. The CDR3, as DNA: TGTGCCACCAGCCCAGGGCCGAACACTGAAGCTTTCTTT. Translated: CATSPGPNTEAFF. Based on the CDR3 plus reference TRBV15 and TRBJ1-1, the full variable domain is DAMVIQNPRYQVTQFGKPVTLSCSQTLNHNVMYWYQQKSSQAPKLLFHYYDKDFNNEADTPDNFQSRRPNTSFCFLDIRSPGLGDTAMYLCATSPGPNTEAFFGQGTRLTVV.

This clone was recorded a few times. The rearrangement uses TRBV5-1 and TRBJ1-3, with 9 nucleotides matching TRBD1. The CDR3 runs to 15 residues. J gave up 4 bases and V 5 bases, and 7 bases lay outside the gene matches. Per germline, CDR1 SGHRS and CDR2 YFSETQ. The CDR3 nucleotides read TGCGCCAGCAGTTTCGCGGGACAGGGAGGAAACACCATATATTTT. It is translated as CASSFAGQGGNTIYF.

This chain uses TRBV24-1 with TRBJ1-5; 7 bases map to TRBD1. V lost 6 bases to trimming and J lost 5 bases; unmatched junction nucleotides: 3. Germline lookup yields CDR1 KGHDR and CDR2 SFDVKD. CDR3 length: 13 residues. The CDR3 spells CATSFQGDQPQHF. For the CDR3, the DNA is TGTGCCACCAGTTTTCAGGGGGATCAGCCCCAGCATTTT.

The chain carries TRBV9 and TRBJ1-1; D unclear. The CDR3 has 14 amino acids. The V end was cut by 0 bases, the J end by 2 bases, with 8 bases between. CDR1 is SGDLS, CDR2 YYNGEE, per germline. The CDR3 loop is CASSVGADNTEAFF. The CDR3 nucleotides read TGTGCCAGCAGCGTAGGGGCAGATAACACTGAAGCTTTCTTT.

The rearrangement uses TRBV4-1 and TRBJ1-4; D is possibly TRBD1 (5 bases). The CDR3 sequence is 13 residues long. With 1 base removed from V and 8 bases from J, the gap between germline ends came to 8 bases. CDR1 is MGHRA, CDR2 YSYEKL, per germline. This chain's CDR3 is CASSQVGGEKLFF. DNA for the CDR3: TGCGCCAGCAGCCAAGTGGGGGGAGAAAAACTGTTTTTT.

This clone appeared a few times. The chain couples TRBV7-6 to TRBJ2-7; tentative D call: TRBD2 (5 bases). Germline V gene lookup returns CDR1 SGHVS and CDR2 FNYEAQ. V was cut by 5 bases and J by 4 bases, with 21 bases left in between. The CDR3 is 16 amino acids. The CDR3 DNA reads as TGTGCCAGCAGCCCGCGACCGCCGGGGAAGTTTTACGAGCAGTACTTC. This gives the protein CASSPRPPGKFYEQYF.

The chain couples TRBV4-1 to TRBJ1-2; TRBD1 is a possible D gene (5 bases). From germline, CDR1 is MGHRA and CDR2 YSYEKL. Trimming removed 1 base from V and 0 bases from J, with 21 bases in between. The CDR3 runs 19 residues. The CDR3 bases are TGCGCCAGCAGCCAAGTATCGGGGGTTGGGGCAGGCACTAACTATGGCTACACCTTC. Its protein is CASSQVSGVGAGTNYGYTF.

V usage is TRBV6-1 and J usage is TRBJ1-1; 9 nucleotides align to TRBD1. This CDR3 is built from 14 residues. Germline assignment: CDR1 MNHNS and CDR2 SASEGT. The V and J ends lost 3 bases and 3 bases, in that order; junction bases with no gene match: 2. The CDR3 nucleotides read TGTGCCAGCAGTGACGGACAGGGGCACACTGAAGCTTTCTTT. Translating gives CASSDGQGHTEAFF.

The rearrangement links TRBV27 to TRBJ1-5; D ambiguous. The CDR3 consists of 13 residues. Trimming removed 8 bases at V and 10 bases at J, with 18 bases between. Germline loops: CDR1 MNHEY, CDR2 SMNVEV (reference sequence). CDR3 coding DNA: TGTGCCAGCTCTAGGGAGTTACGAGGACCCCAGCATTTT. This gives the protein CASSRELRGPQHF.

The chain links TRBV6-5 to TRBJ2-3, with 11 bases lining up with TRBD2. Trimming took 7 bases from V and 3 from J; bases not matched to a gene: 6. The CDR3 extends over 15 amino acids. Germline V gene sequence: CDR1 MNHEY, CDR2 SVGAGI. The CDR3 sequence is CASTPTSGGTDTQYF. Here the CDR3 DNA reads TGTGCCAGCACTCCCACTAGCGGGGGAACAGATACGCAGTATTTT.

The CDR3 region has the DNA TGCGCCAGCAGCTTGGAGACAGGGGAAGGCTACACCTTC. Protein sequence: CASSLETGEGYTF. V is TRBV5-1 and J is TRBJ1-2, with 8 bases fitting TRBD1. The CDR3 is 13 residues long. The J segment lost 8 bases and the V segment lost 0 bases, leaving 3 bases of the junction unmatched. From germline, CDR1 is SGHRS and CDR2 YFSETQ.